The next 20 T cell receptor beta chains were all read from a single sample in a study of shared clonotypes between healthy human individuals. Some clones are missing from TCRdb's copy, which holds only in-frame ones; the method was immunoSEQ multiplex PCR. This sample has about 1 million clones; more than 60% occur once, and the top ten carry around 1.5%. The sample comprised memory CD4+ T cells sorted from blood. Subset of the sample: CD45RA-negative fraction. These receptors came from a man aged 18 to 35 in good health.

This chain connects TRBV29-1 to TRBJ2-3; TRBD1 might be the D (6 bases). The CDR3 covers 14 residues. Looked up from germline, CDR1 is SQVTM and CDR2 is ANQGSEA. The germline V and J ends were trimmed by 3 bases and 4 bases, with 14 bases remaining between them. Written as DNA, the CDR3 is TGCAGCGTTGACCCTGAACAGGGCCCAGATACGCAGTATTTT. Its protein product is CSVDPEQGPDTQYF.

The J gene is TRBJ2-5, the V gene TRBV5-1, with D possibly matching TRBD2 (6 bases). Trimming cost V 4 bases and J 8 bases, with 21 bases left between them. In germline, CDR1 is SGHRS, CDR2 YFSETQ. The CDR3 covers 15 residues. The CDR3 sequence: CASSVAVGGRDTQYF. CDR3 in DNA: TGCGCCAGCAGCGTTGCGGTAGGCGGGCGGGACACCCAGTACTTC.

The genes are TRBV10-3 and TRBJ2-7; the match to TRBD2 covers 11 bases. Germline values: CDR1 ENHRY, CDR2 SYGVKD. The J segment lost 7 bases and the V segment lost 10 bases, leaving 12 bases of the junction unmatched. This CDR3 is built from 14 residues. The CDR3 sequence is CASSSSGGIGEQYF. In nucleotides, the CDR3 is TGTGCCAGTTCTTCTAGCGGGGGGATTGGAGAGCAGTACTTC.

The gene calls are TRBV5-6 and TRBJ1-6, with TRBD1 matching 9 bases. The V gene's germline CDR1 is SGHDT and CDR2 YYEEEE. The CDR3 is made up of 14 amino acids. Germline trimming cut 9 bases from V and 9 bases from J; bases unmatched to any gene: 10. The CDR3 region is CATTGGGSGSPLHF. In nucleotides, the CDR3 is TGTGCCACCACAGGGGGCGGTTCTGGTTCACCCCTCCACTTT.

This chain links TRBV5-4 with TRBJ2-1; D may match TRBD1 or TRBD2 (5 bases each). Trimming cost V 3 bases and J 6 bases, with 10 bases left between them. The CDR3 runs to 13 residues. Germline V gene data show CDR1 as SGHNT and CDR2 as YYREEE (reference sequence). As DNA, the CDR3 is TGTGCCAGCAGCTCTCGTGGGGGCAATGAGCAGTTCTTC. It yields the protein CASSSRGGNEQFF. Combining the CDR3 with reference TRBV5-4 and TRBJ2-1 gives the whole variable domain ETGVTQSPTHLIKTRGQQVTLRCSSQSGHNTVSWYQQALGQGPQFIFQYYREEENGRGNFPPRFSGLQFPNYSSELNVNALELDDSALYLCASSSRGGNEQFFGPGTRLTVL.

This chain links TRBV30 with TRBJ2-2; 8 bases match TRBD2. The germline V gene encodes CDR1 GTSNPN and CDR2 SVGIG (reference sequence). With V trimmed by 5 bases and J by 7 bases, 3 bases remained unmatched. The CDR3 spans 12 residues. CDR3 DNA: TGTGCCTGGCGGGAGGGCCGCGGGGAGCTGTTTTTT. This gives the protein CAWREGRGELFF.

The chain recombines TRBV11-2 with TRBJ1-1, with TRBD1 matching 7 bases. Germline trimming cut 5 bases from V and 1 base from J; bases unmatched to any gene: 4. Per the germline V gene, CDR1 is SGHAT and CDR2 is FQNNGV. This CDR3 comprises 14 residues. The chain's CDR3 is CASSPGQSNTEAFF. The CDR3 DNA sequence: TGTGCCAGCAGCCCGGGACAGTCGAACACTGAAGCTTTCTTT. Full variable domain (outside the CDR3, taken from reference TRBV11-2 and TRBJ1-1): EAGVAQSPRYKIIEKRQSVAFWCNPISGHATLYWYQQILGQGPKLLIQFQNNGVVDDSQLPKDRFSAERLKGVDSTLKIQPAKLEDSAVYLCASSPGQSNTEAFFGQGTRLTVV.

The chain combines TRBV14 with TRBJ1-2, with TRBD1 identical over 7 bases. The CDR3 has 15 residues. The trim removed 0 bases at V and 1 base at J, leaving 2 bases unmatched. CDR1 and CDR2 (germline): SGHDN, FVKESK. For the CDR3, the DNA is TGTGCCAGCAGCCAAGATACAGGGGATAACTATGGCTACACCTTC. Translating gives CASSQDTGDNYGYTF.

V is TRBV29-1 and J is TRBJ1-2; weak D call: TRBD1 (5 bases). The CDR3 runs 13 residues. Germline V gene sequence: CDR1 SQVTM, CDR2 ANQGSEA. V dropped 4 bases and J dropped 0 bases, with 9 bases sitting between them. This CDR3 is CSVAARANYGYTF. In nucleotides, the CDR3 is TGCAGCGTTGCGGCCAGGGCTAACTATGGCTACACCTTC. Filled out from reference TRBV29-1 and TRBJ1-2, the complete variable domain reads SAVISQKPSRDICQRGTSLTIQCQVDSQVTMMFWYRQQPGQSLTLIATANQGSEATYESGFVIDKFPISRPNLTFSTLTVSNMSPEDSSIYLCSVAARANYGYTFGSGTRLTVV.

The rearrangement uses TRBV5-1 and TRBJ2-7; TRBD2 might be the D (6 bases). This CDR3 comprises 14 residues. Trimming took off 4 bases at V and 3 bases at J, with 14 bases between the two ends. CDR1 is SGHRS and CDR2 is YFSETQ in the germline V gene. The CDR3 loop reads CASSPLSGFYEQYF. The CDR3 nucleotides read TGCGCCAGCAGCCCCCTAAGCGGGTTCTACGAGCAGTACTTC.

This clone was counted only a few times. The chain links TRBV2 to TRBJ1-2, with unresolved D. Trimming removed 1 base at V and 2 bases at J, with 5 bases between. Germline V CDR1 and CDR2: SNHLY, FYNNEI. The CDR3 has 13 residues. This CDR3 reads CASSEVNNYGYTF. DNA for the CDR3: TGTGCCAGCAGTGAAGTCAACAACTATGGCTACACCTTC.

The chain uses TRBV5-1 and TRBJ2-5; 9 bases match TRBD2. Germline CDR1 reads SGHRS; CDR2 reads YFSETQ. Trimming removed 1 base from V and 5 bases from J; junction bases left unmatched: 9. The CDR3 extends over 16 amino acids. Here the CDR3 DNA reads TGCGCCAGCAGCTTGAGACCTAGCGGGGATGGGGAGACCCAGTACTTC. This encodes CASSLRPSGDGETQYF. The full variable domain, in which reference TRBV5-1 and TRBJ2-5 provide the parts outside the CDR3, is KAGVTQTPRYLIKTRGQQVTLSCSPISGHRSVSWYQQTPGQGLQFLFEYFSETQRNKGNFPGRFSGRQFSNSRSEMNVSTLELGDSALYLCASSLRPSGDGETQYFGPGTRLLVL.

This clone was counted once. V is TRBV25-1 and J is TRBJ2-7; 12 nucleotides line up with TRBD1. CDR3 length: 12 amino acids. V trimming: 7 bases; J trimming: 6 bases; junction bases outside the gene matches: 1. Per germline, CDR1 MGHDK and CDR2 SYGVNS. The CDR3 bases are TGTGCCAGCAAGGGACAGGGGGCCGAGCAGTACTTC. It is translated as CASKGQGAEQYF.

Remarks on this clone: A single base separates this from a much larger clone, so it may be a read error. The genes are TRBV4-1 and TRBJ2-2, with 10 nucleotides matching TRBD1. CDR3 size: 15 residues. Germline V lookup: CDR1 MGHRA, CDR2 YSYEKL. V shed 4 bases, J shed 3 bases, and the junction held 2 bases outside the gene matches. In nucleotides, the CDR3 is TGCGCCAGCAGCCCCGGGACAGGGGACACCGGGGAGCTGTTTTTT. Translating it yields CASSPGTGDTGELFF.

The chain couples TRBV5-1 to TRBJ2-3; TRBD2 matches at 11 bases. This CDR3 is 16 amino acids long. CDR1 is SGHRS, CDR2 YFSETQ, per germline. The V segment lost 2 bases and the J segment 3 bases; nucleotides outside the gene matches: 5. CDR3 nucleotide sequence: TGCGCCAGCAGCTTATTCGGGACTAGCGGTACAGATACGCAGTATTTT. Amino acid sequence: CASSLFGTSGTDTQYF.

The chain uses TRBV2 and TRBJ1-4; 7 bases line up with TRBD1. V gave up 6 bases and J gave up 7 bases; unmatched junction bases: 8. The CDR3 loop spans 14 amino acids. Looked up from germline, CDR1 is SNHLY and CDR2 is FYNNEI. CDR3 DNA sequence: TGTGCCAGCAGGATGACAGGGCTCATTGAAAAACTGTTTTTT. This gives the protein CASRMTGLIEKLFF.

This clone has only a few counts. The chain employs TRBV10-3 and TRBJ1-5; D is possibly TRBD1 (6 bases). Looked up from germline, CDR1 is ENHRY and CDR2 is SYGVKD. The CDR3 sequence is 13 residues long. With 5 bases removed from V and 7 bases from J, the gap between germline ends came to 12 bases. Here the CDR3 DNA reads TGTGCCATCAGTCCATCCGACAGGCAGCCCCAGCATTTT. Its protein product is CAISPSDRQPQHF.

This chain uses TRBV2 with TRBJ2-5; D gene uncertain. V was trimmed by 4 bases and J by 0 bases, leaving 12 bases between them. This CDR3 spans 15 amino acids. Per the germline V gene, CDR1 is SNHLY and CDR2 is FYNNEI. The CDR3 here is CASSASPTHQETQYF. The CDR3 DNA reads TGTGCCAGCAGTGCAAGCCCCACCCACCAAGAGACCCAGTACTTC.

The chain uses TRBV7-9 and TRBJ2-2, with 12 bases lining up with TRBD2. Per germline, CDR1 SEHNR and CDR2 FQNEAQ (reference sequence). CDR3 length: 16 amino acids. Trimming cost V 2 bases and J 6 bases; bases outside gene matches: 4. CDR3 in amino acids: CASSLTSGRIAGELFF. The CDR3 bases are TGTGCCAGCAGCTTAACTAGCGGGAGGATCGCCGGGGAGCTGTTTTTT.

This chain connects TRBV6-1 to TRBJ2-1; 8 nucleotides agree with TRBD1. CDR1 MNHNS and CDR2 SASEGT come from the germline V gene. The junction had 11 bases not matched to a gene; V was cut back by 9 bases and J by 7 bases. The length of the CDR3 is 14 residues. The CDR3 loop reads CASRQDRVANEQFF. CDR3 bases: TGTGCCAGTCGGCAGGACAGGGTTGCGAATGAGCAGTTCTTC.